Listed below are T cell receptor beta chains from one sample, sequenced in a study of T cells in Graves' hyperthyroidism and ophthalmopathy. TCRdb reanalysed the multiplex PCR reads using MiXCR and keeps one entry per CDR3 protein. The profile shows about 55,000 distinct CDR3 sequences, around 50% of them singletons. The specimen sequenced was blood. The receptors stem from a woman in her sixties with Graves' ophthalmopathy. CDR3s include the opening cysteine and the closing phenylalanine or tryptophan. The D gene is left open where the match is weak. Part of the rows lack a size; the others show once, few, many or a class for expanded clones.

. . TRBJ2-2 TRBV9 TGTGCCAGCAGCGTCCGAGGAGGCGGGCGCACCGGGGAGCTGTTTTTT CASSVRGGGRTGELFF
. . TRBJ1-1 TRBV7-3 TGTGCCAGCAGCTCTGGCCCCCCGTGCACTGAAGCTTTCTTT CASSSGPPCTEAFF
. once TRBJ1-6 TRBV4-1 TGCGCCAGCAGCCAAGAGAGGGTTAGCGGGGGCCCTAATTCACCCCTCCACTTT CASSQERVSGGPNSPLHF
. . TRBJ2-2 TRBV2 TGTGCCAGCAGTGAAGGCCAGGGAGGCCCCGGGGAGCTGTTTTTT CASSEGQGGPGELFF
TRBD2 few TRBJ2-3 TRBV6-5 TGTGCCAGCAGTGACCCCCGGGGACTAGCGGGGGGGCGGGGTCAAACAGATACGCAGTATTTT CASSDPRGLAGGRGQTDTQYF
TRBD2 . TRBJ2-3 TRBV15 TGTGCCACCAGCAGTTACCTAGCGGGGGGCCGAATAGATACGCAGTATTTT CATSSYLAGGRIDTQYF
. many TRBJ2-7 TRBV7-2 TGTGCCAGCAGCTTAGAGGGAATCTACGAGCAGTACTTC CASSLEGIYEQYF
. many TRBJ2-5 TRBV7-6 TGTGCCAGCAGCCAAGGACTGGGACCCTTAGAGACCCAGTACTTC CASSQGLGPLETQYF
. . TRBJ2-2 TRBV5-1 TGCGCCAGCAGAAACATTGGTGGGACAGGGGAGCTGTTTTTT CASRNIGGTGELFF
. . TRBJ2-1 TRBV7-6 TGTGCCAGCAGCTCACAAGTGAGGTGGGGGGATAATGAGCAGTTCTTC CASSSQVRWGDNEQFF
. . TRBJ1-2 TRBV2 TGTGCCAGCTCGCTAGCGGCGGGAGGTGGCTACACCTTC CASSLAAGGGYTF
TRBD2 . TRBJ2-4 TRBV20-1 TGCAGTGCCGGGACTAGCGGTAAAAACATTCAGTACTTC CSAGTSGKNIQYF
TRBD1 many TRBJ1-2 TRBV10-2 TGCGCCAGCAGTCCCGGGACAGGGGGCGCAGGCACCTTC CASSPGTGGAGTF
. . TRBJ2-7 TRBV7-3 TGTGCCAGCAGCCCCTACAGGAACGACGAGCAGTACTTC CASSPYRNDEQYF
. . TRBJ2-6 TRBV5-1 TGCGCCAGCACCGACGGGGTCACTGGGGCCAACGTCCTGACTTTC CASTDGVTGANVLTF
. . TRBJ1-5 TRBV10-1 TGCGCCAGCAGCTCTCTGGGGGCGGGAAATCAGCCCCAGCATTTT CASSSLGAGNQPQHF
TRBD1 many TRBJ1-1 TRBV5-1 TGCGCCAGCAGTGTGGGACAGTCAGAAGCTTTCTTT CASSVGQSEAFF
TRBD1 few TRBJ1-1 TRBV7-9 TGTGCCAGTTCAACAGGGGAGAACACTGAAGCTTTCTTT CASSTGENTEAFF
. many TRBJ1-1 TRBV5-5 TGTGCCAGCAGCTTGGGACTGGGCCTGAACACTGAAGCTTTCTTT CASSLGLGLNTEAFF
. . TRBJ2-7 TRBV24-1 TGTGCCACCGGGATCTACGAGCAGTACTTC CATGIYEQYF
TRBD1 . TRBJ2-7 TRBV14 TGTGCCAGCAGCCCGAGGGGGACAGGGTCTTTCTACGAGCAGTACTTC CASSPRGTGSFYEQYF
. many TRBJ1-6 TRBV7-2 TGTGCCAGCAGCTTAGGTATAGCGGGACGGAAGAATTCACCCCTCCACTTT CASSLGIAGRKNSPLHF
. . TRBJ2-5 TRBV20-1 TGCAGTGCCCAGGCCGAGGGGGATCAGCCCCAGTACTTC CSAQAEGDQPQYF
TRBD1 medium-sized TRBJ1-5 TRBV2 TGTGCCAGAGGACAGGGTACGGATCAGCCCCAGCATTTT CARGQGTDQPQHF
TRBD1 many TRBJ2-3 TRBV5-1 TGCGCCAGCAGCATGGGACAGGGCCCCACAGATACGCAGTATTTT CASSMGQGPTDTQYF
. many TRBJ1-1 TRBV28 TGTGCCAGCGGTCTATTGAGGACGGGCACTGAAGCTTTCTTT CASGLLRTGTEAFF
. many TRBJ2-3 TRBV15 TGTGCCACCAGCAGATGGACAGCCACAGATACGCAGTATTTT CATSRWTATDTQYF
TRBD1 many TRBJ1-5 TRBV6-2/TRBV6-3 TGTGCCAGCAGTAATGGGACAGGAAATTTACGCAATCAGCCCCGGCATTTT CASSNGTGNLRNQPRHF
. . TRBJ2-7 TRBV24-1 TGTGCCACCAGTGTTTGGTGGTCCGAGCAGTACTTC CATSVWWSEQYF
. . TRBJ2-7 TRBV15 TGTGCCACCAGCAGGGCCCCGGGAACCTACGAGCAGTACTTC CATSRAPGTYEQYF
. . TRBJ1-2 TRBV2 TGTGCCAGCAGTTTGAGGGGCGCGAATGGCTACACCTTC CASSLRGANGYTF
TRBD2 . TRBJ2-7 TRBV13 TGTGCCAGCAGCTTATTGCGGGAGAGGGCCTACGAGCAGTACTTC CASSLLRERAYEQYF
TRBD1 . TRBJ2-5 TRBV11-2 TGTGCCAGCAGCTTAGCCAGGGGGTCCGGGGAGACCCAGTACTTC CASSLARGSGETQYF